Each of the 23 T cell receptor beta chains below was sequenced from the same sample in a study of CD8+CD57+ T cells in acquired aplastic anemia. Only patients with CD8+CD57+ cell expansion on flow cytometry were chosen for sequencing. Genomic DNA provided the template from which TCR beta VDJ and CDR3 profiles were obtained. TCRdb used MiXCR to reprocess the reads, holding one entry per CDR3 protein. The sample records approximately 470,000 distinct CDR3 sequences, 25% to 40% being singletons. Sequencing was done on a sample of sorted CD4+, CD8+, or CD8+CD57+ T cells (not recorded which) from PBMCs. The receptor source for this set is a human donor with aplastic anemia.

The chain employs TRBV5-6 and TRBJ1-3, with TRBD1 matching over 7 bases. Losses at the gene ends were 4 bases for V and 5 bases for J; bases not matched to a gene: 12. Germline V gene data show CDR1 as SGHDT and CDR2 as YYEEEE. This CDR3 contains 16 residues. DNA of the CDR3: TGTGCCAGCAGCCCAAGGCCACAGGGGAATAGAAACACCATATATTTT. Residues: CASSPRPQGNRNTIYF.

Points on this clonotype: The CDR3 does not close with the conserved phenylalanine or tryptophan, likely indicating a read error. This chain connects TRBV7-9 to TRBJ1-3; 7 bases are shared with TRBD1. The ends lost 4 bases at V and 5 bases at J; junction bases unmatched: 8. The germline CDR1 and CDR2 sequences are SEHNR and FQNEAQ (reference sequence). This CDR3 has 15 residues. In nucleotides, the CDR3 is TGTGCCAGCAGCTCCCCGACAGGGTATAGAAACACCATATATTCT. It specifies CASSSPTGYRNTIYS.

The chain combines TRBV7-9 with TRBJ1-5; D remains ambiguous. This CDR3 region has 13 residues. Germline V gene sequence: CDR1 SEHNR, CDR2 FQNEAQ (reference sequence). With 6 bases removed from V and 7 bases from J, the gap between germline ends came to 13 bases. In nucleotides, the CDR3 is TGTGCCAGCAGTTACGGAACGAGGCAGCCCCAGCATTTT. It is translated as CASSYGTRQPQHF.

V and J are TRBV25-1 and TRBJ1-2; D remains unclear. In germline, CDR1 is MGHDK, CDR2 SYGVNS. V gave up 0 bases and J gave up 4 bases, with 12 bases separating them. CDR3 size: 15 residues. The CDR3 here is CASSEYLGSTYGYTF. The CDR3 coding sequence is TGTGCCAGCAGTGAATACCTGGGGAGTACCTATGGCTACACCTTC.

This chain joins TRBV19 and TRBJ1-2; D gene uncertain. V was pared by 1 base and J by 8 bases, with 8 bases between. The CDR3 loop spans 12 amino acids. Germline V CDR1 and CDR2: LNHDA, SQIVND (reference sequence). CDR3 coding DNA: TGTGCCAGTAGTATAGGGGTTATAGGCTACACCTTC. Protein: CASSIGVIGYTF.

This clonotype was observed many times. The J gene is TRBJ2-7, the V gene TRBV7-6, with TRBD1 matching over 9 bases. Germline lookup yields CDR1 SGHVS and CDR2 FNYEAQ. CDR3 length equals 15 residues. The trim removed 4 bases at V and 5 bases at J, leaving 9 bases unmatched. As DNA, the CDR3 is TGTGCCAGCAGCTACCGTCCGGGACAGGGAAACGAGCAGTACTTC. Translated: CASSYRPGQGNEQYF.

There are many counts of this clonotype. This sequence joins TRBV20-1 and TRBJ2-7; perhaps TRBD1 as D (6 bases). The germline V gene has CDR1 DFQATT and CDR2 SNEGSKA (reference sequence). The CDR3 sequence is 11 residues long. V dropped 3 bases and J dropped 12 bases, with 15 bases sitting between them. This chain's CDR3 is CSASARGEWYF. In DNA form, the CDR3 reads TGCAGTGCTAGTGCCAGGGGTGAATGGTACTTC.

This clonotype has a handful of counts. The genes are TRBV5-1 and TRBJ2-5; D perhaps matches TRBD1 (6 bases). Germline values: CDR1 SGHRS, CDR2 YFSETQ. V lost 0 bases and J 2 bases, leaving 11 bases between the germline ends. The CDR3 runs 15 residues. CDR3 bases: TGCGCCAGCAGCTTGGATTACAGGGTACAAGAGACCCAGTACTTC. Translating gives CASSLDYRVQETQYF.

This clonotype was seen ten or more times. The J gene is TRBJ1-1, the V gene TRBV27; D remains ambiguous. Trimming left V 6 bases short and J 1 base short, with 9 bases between. CDR1 is MNHEY and CDR2 is SMNVEV in the germline V gene (reference sequence). The CDR3 totals 13 residues. CDR3 protein: CASRTTQNTEAFF. The CDR3 region has the DNA TGTGCCAGCAGGACAACACAGAACACTGAAGCTTTCTTT.

This clonotype was detected many times. The rearrangement joins TRBV10-3 to TRBJ1-1; weak D call: TRBD1 (5 bases). This CDR3 has 15 residues. Germline CDR1 and CDR2: ENHRY and SYGVKD. Trimming took 0 bases from V and 3 from J, leaving 11 bases between them. The CDR3 DNA sequence: TGTGCCATCAGTGAGTCGATGGACACCTACACTGAAGCTTTCTTT. It encodes CAISESMDTYTEAFF.

The V call is TRBV19, the J call TRBJ2-7, with TRBD1 matching 7 bases. The CDR3 sequence is 16 residues long. Looked up from germline, CDR1 is LNHDA and CDR2 is SQIVND (reference sequence). Trimming took 9 bases from V and 3 from J; bases not matched to a gene: 17. The CDR3 spells CASSRRQGVRYYEQYF. In DNA, the CDR3 is TGTGCCAGCAGCCGTCGACAGGGCGTCCGCTACTACGAGCAGTACTTC.

This chain uses TRBV10-3 with TRBJ2-4; 7 bases line up with TRBD2. The ends lost 5 bases at V and 7 bases at J; junction bases unmatched: 11. The CDR3 totals 15 residues. The V gene's germline CDR1 is ENHRY and CDR2 SYGVKD. The CDR3 reads CAISQGGGGMNIQYF. The CDR3 DNA reads TGTGCCATCAGTCAGGGTGGGGGAGGGATGAACATTCAGTACTTC.

The chain has TRBV6-4 and TRBJ1-1, with D tentatively TRBD1 (6 bases). Trimming cost V 0 bases and J 3 bases, with 11 bases left between them. The CDR3 consists of 15 residues. CDR1 is MRHNA, CDR2 SNTAGT, per germline. CDR3 protein: CASSDSPGVHTEAFF. The CDR3 DNA reads as TGTGCCAGCAGTGACTCCCCAGGGGTCCACACTGAAGCTTTCTTT.

This clonotype was seen repeatedly, ten times or more. The chain uses TRBV7-3 and TRBJ1-6, with a weak D call TRBD1 (5 bases). Germline CDR1 is SGHTA and CDR2 is FQGTGA. V was pared by 5 bases and J by 4 bases, with 12 bases between. The CDR3 is 15 residues long. Written as DNA, the CDR3 is TGTGCCAGCAGCCTCGGGACTGATTATAATTCACCCCTCCACTTT. Amino acids: CASSLGTDYNSPLHF.

Details on this clonotype: This may come from a read error, since a much larger clone is one base off. This chain connects TRBV2 to TRBJ1-6; D is undetermined. This CDR3 comprises 14 residues. The germline V gene has CDR1 SNHLY and CDR2 FYNNEI. The germline V and J ends were trimmed by 5 bases and 10 bases, with 15 bases remaining between them. Here the CDR3 DNA reads TGTGCCAGCAGTTACTCGGATCCAGACTCACCCCTCCACTTT. It codes for CASSYSDPDSPLHF.

Ten or more counts support this clonotype. The genes are TRBV2 and TRBJ2-3; tentatively, D is TRBD1 or TRBD2 (5 bases each). Trimming cost V 5 bases and J 0 bases, with 12 bases left between them. The CDR3 is 15 amino acids. Germline-derived CDR1 and CDR2 are SNHLY and FYNNEI. The DNA for the CDR3 is TGTGCCAGCAGTCGGGACGGTCAAAGCACAGATACGCAGTATTTT. Its translation is CASSRDGQSTDTQYF.

This clonotype was observed a few times. The gene calls are TRBV12-3 or TRBV12-4 and TRBJ1-6; TRBD1 might be the D (5 bases). The CDR3 runs to 14 residues. V was clipped by 7 bases and J by 9 bases, with 16 bases between them. CDR3 protein: CASTPGAGPSPLHF. The CDR3 DNA reads as TGTGCCAGCACCCCCGGGGCCGGTCCTTCACCCCTCCACTTT.

This chain links TRBV11-2 with TRBJ1-5, with D unresolved. Deletions cut 0 bases from V and 3 bases from J, with 12 bases between. The V gene's germline CDR1 is SGHAT and CDR2 FQNNGV. The CDR3 contains 16 residues. This CDR3 is CASSLEVNNYNQPQHF. The CDR3 nucleotides read TGTGCCAGCAGCTTAGAGGTTAACAACTACAATCAGCCCCAGCATTTT.

The rearrangement uses TRBV2 and TRBJ2-4; 12 nucleotides line up with TRBD2. The CDR3 has 18 residues. Trimming at V came to 5 bases and at J to 0 bases, leaving 8 bases not matched to a gene. Germline CDR1 is SNHLY and CDR2 is FYNNEI. The CDR3 spells CASSPTSGGPVAKNIQYF. CDR3 sequence (DNA): TGTGCCAGCAGTCCGACTAGCGGGGGCCCTGTAGCCAAAAACATTCAGTACTTC.

Worth noting for this clonotype: This may be a read error: a much more frequent sequence differs by one nucleotide. This sequence joins TRBV7-6 and TRBJ2-7; TRBD1 agrees at 9 bases. Germline CDR1 is SGHVS and CDR2 is FNYEAQ. The CDR3 has 15 residues. The DNA for the CDR3 is TGTGCCGGCAGTCTCCTACCGGGACAGGGCTACGAGCAGTACTTC. Encoded protein: CAGSLLPGQGYEQYF.

This clonotype was counted many times. The rearrangement joins TRBV15 to TRBJ2-5; D gene ambiguous. In germline, CDR1 is LNHNV, CDR2 YYDKDF (reference sequence). The CDR3 is 15 residues long. V was cut by 0 bases and J by 4 bases, with 12 bases left in between. The CDR3 DNA follows: TGTGCCACCAGCAGAGATTTGGGGTCTGGAGAGACCCAGTACTTC. This encodes CATSRDLGSGETQYF.

This rearrangement joins TRBV12-5 to TRBJ2-2; tentative D call: TRBD1 (6 bases). Germline lookup yields CDR1 LGHNT and CDR2 FRNRAP. The CDR3 runs 14 residues. The V end lost 4 bases, the J end lost 3 bases, and 9 bases lay between the germline ends. CDR3 DNA sequence: TGTGCTAGTGGTTCGGACAGACACACCGGGGAGCTGTTTTTT. It codes for CASGSDRHTGELFF.

The table lists this clonotype with a few counts. This chain uses TRBV7-9 with TRBJ2-5, with a weak D call TRBD2 (6 bases). The CDR3 contains 13 residues. CDR1 and CDR2 from the germline V gene are SEHNR and FQNEAQ (reference sequence). The V and J ends lost 4 bases and 5 bases respectively, with 11 bases between them. CDR3 sequence (DNA): TGTGCCAGCAGCTATCCAGGGACTGAGACCCAGTACTTC. Residues: CASSYPGTETQYF.